These 22 T cell receptor beta chains originate from one sample sequenced in a study of T cell responses to AZD1222 COVID-19 vaccine. The method was immunoSEQ multiplex PCR; TCRdb's version includes in-frame clones alone and lacks a portion of them. The sample lists approximately 74,000 clones, just over 85% seen once, with more than 2% in the top ten. Here the sequenced sample was peripheral blood, taken on day 0 of AZD1222 vaccination. The receptors were gathered from an adult in good health.

There are a few counts of this clone. The V gene is TRBV7-6, the J gene TRBJ2-1; TRBD2 aligns across 11 bases. Germline CDR1 SGHVS, CDR2 FNYEAQ. The CDR3 covers 16 residues. The V segment lost 4 bases and the J segment 4 bases; nucleotides outside the gene matches: 6. In DNA, the CDR3 is TGTGCCAGCAGCTCACTTAGCGGGGGGGCGTACAATGAGCAGTTCTTC. Its protein is CASSSLSGGAYNEQFF. Complete variable domain (other parts from reference TRBV7-6 and TRBJ2-1): GAGVSQSPRYKVTKRGQDVALRCDPISGHVSLYWYRQALGQGPEFLTYFNYEAQQDKSGLPNDRFSAERPEGSISTLTIQRTEQRDSAMYRCASSSLSGGAYNEQFFGPGTRLTVL.

This clone was observed once. V is TRBV18 and J is TRBJ1-4, with TRBD1 as a possible D gene (5 bases). Looked up from germline, CDR1 is KGHSH and CDR2 is LQKENI. The CDR3 has 13 residues. The germline V and J ends were trimmed by 6 bases and 6 bases, with 11 bases remaining between them. CDR3 DNA sequence: TGTGCCAGCTCCGGAGGGGACTATGAAAAACTGTTTTTT. Residues: CASSGGDYEKLFF.

This rearrangement joins TRBV24-1 to TRBJ1-6; the D gene is possibly TRBD1 (6 bases). Germline lookup yields CDR1 KGHDR and CDR2 SFDVKD. Trimming shortened V by 4 bases and J by 0 bases, and 12 bases separated the two germline ends. The CDR3 consists of 17 residues. The CDR3 here is CATSDRTVSSYNSPLHF. The CDR3 DNA reads as TGTGCCACCAGTGACAGGACAGTGAGCTCCTATAATTCACCCCTCCACTTT.

This clone was found once. V and J are TRBV10-3 and TRBJ2-7, with a weak D call TRBD2 (5 bases). The V and J ends lost 6 bases and 2 bases respectively, with 5 bases between them. Germline lookup yields CDR1 ENHRY and CDR2 SYGVKD. The length of the CDR3 is 11 residues. The CDR3 DNA reads as TGTGCCATCAGCGGGGCCTACGAGCAGTACTTC. Amino acids: CAISGAYEQYF.

In DNA, the CDR3 is TGTGCCAGCAGCCGGACTAGCGGGAGGTTAGATGCCGGGGAGCTGTTTTTT. This encodes CASSRTSGRLDAGELFF. V is TRBV7-2 and J is TRBJ2-2; 14 bases fit TRBD2. Trimming took 5 bases from V and 6 from J; bases not matched to a gene: 8. This CDR3 contains 17 residues. CDR1 and CDR2 from the germline V gene are SGHTA and FQGNSA. The full variable domain, its missing parts supplied by reference TRBV7-2 and TRBJ2-2, is GAGVSQSPSNKVTEKGKDVELRCDPISGHTALYWYRQSLGQGLEFLIYFQGNSAPDKSGLPSDRFSAERTGGSVSTLTIQRTQQEDSAVYLCASSRTSGRLDAGELFFGEGSRLTVL.

J is TRBJ2-7 and V is TRBV2, with 14 nucleotides matching TRBD2. This CDR3 spans 16 amino acids. Germline V lookup: CDR1 SNHLY, CDR2 FYNNEI. The V and J ends lost 6 bases and 2 bases, in that order; junction bases with no gene match: 6. The CDR3 reads CASSGGLAGDTYEQYF. The CDR3 DNA is TGTGCCAGCAGCGGGGGACTAGCGGGAGATACCTACGAGCAGTACTTC.

The chain recombines TRBV7-8 with TRBJ1-4; D is perhaps TRBD1 (6 bases). This CDR3 comprises 16 residues. Germline V lookup: CDR1 SGHVS, CDR2 FQNEAQ. V lost 1 base to trimming and J lost 7 bases, with 16 bases between them. This chain's CDR3 is CASSLGGRGVGEKLFF. Here the CDR3 DNA reads TGTGCCAGCAGCTTAGGGGGCAGGGGAGTGGGTGAAAAACTGTTTTTT.

The chain employs TRBV6-2 or TRBV6-3 and TRBJ2-1; weak D call: TRBD2 (6 bases). The CDR3 has 13 residues. Trimming removed 2 bases from V and 9 bases from J, with 11 bases in between. CDR1 and CDR2 from the germline V gene are MNHEY and SVGEGT. CDR3 protein: CASSYRGLAEQFF. CDR3 nucleotide sequence: TGTGCCAGCAGTTACCGGGGACTGGCTGAGCAGTTCTTC.

CDR3 region: CASSGGGLAEAFF. In DNA, the CDR3 is TGTGCCAGCAGCGGAGGGGGATTGGCTGAAGCTTTCTTT. V is TRBV2 and J is TRBJ1-1, with D possibly matching TRBD1 (6 bases). Germline lookup yields CDR1 SNHLY and CDR2 FYNNEI. The CDR3 runs to 13 residues. Trimming removed 6 bases from V and 6 bases from J, with 14 bases in between.

This clone was seen a few times. The chain recombines TRBV5-5 with TRBJ2-7; no definite D call. The germline V and J ends were trimmed by 1 base and 2 bases, with 7 bases remaining between them. Looked up from germline, CDR1 is SGHKS and CDR2 is YYEKEE (reference sequence). This CDR3 is 13 amino acids long. The CDR3 region has the DNA TGTGCCAGCAGCTTGTCCCCTCCCTACGAGCAGTACTTC. It is translated as CASSLSPPYEQYF.

This chain joins TRBV7-2 and TRBJ2-7; D ambiguous. Germline values: CDR1 SGHTA, CDR2 FQGNSA. Trimming shortened V by 4 bases and J by 3 bases, and 10 bases separated the two germline ends. CDR3 length equals 13 residues. The CDR3 spells CASSSVGFYEQYF. The CDR3 bases are TGTGCCAGCAGCTCAGTGGGGTTCTACGAGCAGTACTTC.

V usage is TRBV16 and J usage is TRBJ2-5; the D is unclear. Germline CDR1 KGHSY, CDR2 FQNENV. Trimming stripped 2 bases from V and 4 bases from J, with 8 bases between. The CDR3 runs 13 residues. Here the CDR3 reads CASSQGLGETQYF. CDR3 sequence (DNA): TGTGCCAGCAGCCAAGGATTAGGAGAGACCCAGTACTTC. Based on the CDR3 plus reference TRBV16 and TRBJ2-5, the full variable domain is GEEVAQTPKHLVRGEGQKAKLYCAPIKGHSYVFWYQQVLKNEFKFLISFQNENVFDETGMPKERFSAKCLPNSPCSLEIQATKLEDSAVYFCASSQGLGETQYFGPGTRLLVL.

The CDR3 region has the DNA TGTGCCAGCTGGAGGGACACTGAAGCTTTCTTT. Protein sequence: CASWRDTEAFF. The V call is TRBV27, the J call TRBJ1-1; D call uncertain. Germline V gives CDR1 MNHEY, CDR2 SMNVEV (reference sequence). The CDR3 sequence is 11 residues long. V was clipped by 8 bases and J by 3 bases, with 7 bases between them.

The rearrangement links TRBV18 to TRBJ1-4; no clear D gene. Trimming removed 2 bases from V and 6 bases from J, with 7 bases in between. Germline V gene lookup returns CDR1 KGHSH and CDR2 LQKENI. The CDR3 runs 13 residues. CDR3 DNA: TGTGCCAGCTCACCAGGGAGGGATGAAAAACTGTTTTTT. Amino acid sequence: CASSPGRDEKLFF. The full variable domain, completed using reference TRBV18 and TRBJ1-4, is NAGVMQNPRHLVRRRGQEARLRCSPMKGHSHVYWYRQLPEEGLKFMVYLQKENIIDESGMPKERFSAEFPKEGPSILRIQQVVRGDSAAYFCASSPGRDEKLFFGSGTQLSVL.

This sequence joins TRBV7-6 and TRBJ1-1; weak D call: TRBD1 (5 bases). V was shortened by 5 bases and J by 1 base, with 14 bases between the two germline ends. The CDR3 has 15 amino acids. CDR1 is SGHVS and CDR2 is FNYEAQ in the germline V gene. The CDR3 nucleotides are TGTGCCAGCAGCCCCCAACTGGGGGGGAACACTGAAGCTTTCTTT. Translation gives CASSPQLGGNTEAFF.

The V and J genes are TRBV29-1 and TRBJ1-2; maybe TRBD1 (5 bases). V lost 0 bases and J lost 4, with 12 bases in between. Germline-derived CDR1 and CDR2 are SQVTM and ANQGSEA. The CDR3 is made up of 14 amino acids. CDR3 sequence reads: CSVEDYWGTYGYTF. CDR3 sequence (DNA): TGCAGCGTTGAAGATTATTGGGGGACCTATGGCTACACCTTC.

The gene calls are TRBV5-8 and TRBJ2-7; TRBD1 aligns across 12 bases. CDR1 is SGHTS and CDR2 is YDEGEE in the germline V gene. The CDR3 is 14 residues long. The junction had 4 bases not matched to a gene; V was cut back by 4 bases and J by 5 bases. This CDR3 reads CASSRGTGGNEQYF. In DNA, the CDR3 is TGTGCCAGCAGCAGAGGGACAGGGGGCAACGAGCAGTACTTC. The full variable domain, rest sourced from reference TRBV5-8 and TRBJ2-7, is EAGVTQSPTHLIKTRGQQATLRCSPISGHTSVYWYQQALGLGLQFLLWYDEGEERNRGNFPPRFSGRQFPNYSSELNVNALELEDSALYLCASSRGTGGNEQYFGPGTRLTVT.

The chain couples TRBV28 to TRBJ1-1; weak D call: TRBD1 (6 bases). The CDR3 runs to 15 residues. The V end was cut by 6 bases, the J end by 6 bases, with 20 bases between. Germline V lookup: CDR1 MDHEN, CDR2 SYDVKM. CDR3 in DNA: TGTGCCAGCAGCTTAGCGGCCAAGCAGGGGTCTGAAGCTTTCTTT. Its protein product is CASSLAAKQGSEAFF.

The rearrangement uses TRBV20-1 and TRBJ1-2; D is ambiguous. The V gene lost 0 bases and the J gene lost 8 bases, with 7 bases spanning the gap. CDR1 is DFQATT, CDR2 SNEGSKA, per germline (reference sequence). The CDR3 has 11 residues. In nucleotides, the CDR3 is TGCAGTGCTAGAGACATGCAGGGCTACACCTTC. It encodes CSARDMQGYTF.

This chain connects TRBV9 to TRBJ1-1, with D perhaps matching TRBD1 (6 bases). Germline V gene data show CDR1 as SGDLS and CDR2 as YYNGEE. The V end was cut by 3 bases, the J end by 3 bases, with 9 bases between. The CDR3 spans 13 residues. This CDR3 reads CASSERGDTEAFF. The CDR3, as DNA: TGTGCCAGCAGCGAGAGGGGGGACACTGAAGCTTTCTTT.

J is TRBJ2-1 and V is TRBV29-1; D ambiguous. Trimming pared 6 bases from V and 0 bases from J, leaving 9 bases between. Germline-derived CDR1 and CDR2 are SQVTM and ANQGSEA. This CDR3 comprises 13 residues. The CDR3 bases are TGCAGCGTGCCCTGGAGCTCCTACAATGAGCAGTTCTTC. Translating gives CSVPWSSYNEQFF.

CDR3 DNA sequence: TGCGCCAGCAGCCAAGGGGGGGCGCGCACTGAAGCTTTCTTT. Translation gives CASSQGGARTEAFF. This chain uses TRBV4-1 with TRBJ1-1; D possibly corresponds to TRBD1 (6 bases). CDR3 length: 14 residues. The germline gives CDR1 MGHRA, CDR2 YSYEKL. Trimming cost V 1 base and J 4 bases, with 10 bases left between them.